These 32 T cell receptor beta chains share one sample of origin, sequenced in a study of cytomegalovirus exposure and HLA in healthy donors. Primers included in the PCR were 60 Vbeta and 13 Jbeta primers. Profiling relied on immunoSEQ multiplex PCR, and the TCRdb table lists in-frame clones only, not all of them. The sample lists around 160,000 clones, approximately 80% occurring once. Sequenced input: PBMCs. These receptors came from a man between 40 and 49 years old in good health and CMV-seropositive.

The chain combines TRBV4-3 with TRBJ2-1, with a possible D match to TRBD2 (6 bases). Looked up from germline, CDR1 is LGHNA and CDR2 is YSLEER. V dropped 1 base and J dropped 2 bases, with 30 bases sitting between them. The CDR3 consists of 22 residues. The CDR3 sequence is CASSQASPLPPTGVETYNEQFF. CDR3 DNA sequence: TGCGCCAGCAGCCAAGCATCTCCCCTCCCCCCTACGGGAGTCGAAACCTACAATGAGCAGTTCTTC.

This chain connects TRBV5-1 to TRBJ1-1; 8 bases fit TRBD1. CDR1 is SGHRS and CDR2 is YFSETQ in the germline V gene. CDR3 size: 13 residues. The trim removed 2 bases at V and 6 bases at J, leaving 3 bases unmatched. Written as DNA, the CDR3 is TGCGCCAGCAGCTTACAGGGGGAGGCTGAAGCTTTCTTT. Protein product: CASSLQGEAEAFF.

This clone was observed a few times. The V gene is TRBV18, the J gene TRBJ2-1; 7 bases are a match to TRBD2. The CDR3 runs to 13 residues. Trimming at V came to 5 bases and at J to 5 bases, leaving 3 bases not matched to a gene. Germline V CDR1 and CDR2: KGHSH, LQKENI. CDR3 sequence reads: CASSASGHNEQFF. The CDR3, as DNA: TGTGCCAGCTCAGCTAGCGGTCACAATGAGCAGTTCTTC.

The rearrangement links TRBV18 to TRBJ1-5, with D possibly being TRBD1 (6 bases). The CDR3 sequence is 14 residues long. Germline CDR1 and CDR2: KGHSH and LQKENI. Between the trimmed V and J ends, which lost 3 bases and 7 bases, there was a span of 13 bases. CDR3 nucleotide sequence: TGTGCCAGCTCACCGGGAGGGGGTGACCAGCCCCAGCATTTT. It specifies CASSPGGGDQPQHF.

This chain links TRBV20-1 with TRBJ2-1; perhaps TRBD1 as D (5 bases). The CDR3 is 11 residues long. The germline CDR1 and CDR2 sequences are DFQATT and SNEGSKA (reference sequence). The V end was cut by 7 bases, the J end by 12 bases, with 16 bases between. CDR3 DNA: TGCAGTGTCTCCTTCAGGGTGGGGCAGTTCTTC. It is translated as CSVSFRVGQFF.

The chain joins TRBV6-1 to TRBJ1-2; no reliable D call. This CDR3 has 12 amino acids. V gave up 2 bases and J gave up 12 bases, with 13 bases separating them. Germline V gives CDR1 MNHNS, CDR2 SASEGT. The CDR3 region is CASSERVGGDTF. The CDR3 DNA sequence: TGTGCCAGCAGTGAAAGGGTGGGCGGGGACACCTTC.

Points on this clone: One junction end disagrees with the germline gene, perhaps due to a read error. The chain joins TRBV4-3 to TRBJ1-1; D is undetermined. The CDR3 consists of 14 residues. CDR1 and CDR2 from the germline V gene are LGHNA and YSLEER. CDR3 amino acids: CANSLIIPGSEAFF. Here the CDR3 DNA reads TGCGCCAACAGCCTCATAATACCGGGATCTGAAGCTTTCTTT.

Concerning this clone itself: This same CDR3 is encoded by further DNA sequences in the sample. The chain has TRBV6-5 and TRBJ1-3, with no clear D. V lost 6 bases to trimming and J lost 1 base, with 4 bases between them. The CDR3 runs to 12 residues. Germline V CDR1 and CDR2: MNHEY, SVGAGI. The CDR3 loop reads CASSQSGNTIYF. The CDR3 bases are TGTGCCAGCAGCCAGTCTGGAAACACCATATATTTT.

The chain recombines TRBV9 with TRBJ2-3, with TRBD2 matching 9 bases. Germline V gene lookup returns CDR1 SGDLS and CDR2 YYNGEE. The ends lost 0 bases at V and 6 bases at J; junction bases unmatched: 8. CDR3 length equals 16 residues. The CDR3 nucleotides read TGTGCCAGCAGCGTAGGGGCAGCGGGGGGTATTGATACGCAGTATTTT. This sequence encodes CASSVGAAGGIDTQYF.

This clone was picked up a small number of times. This sequence joins TRBV10-3 and TRBJ2-7; 10 nucleotides align to TRBD2. The CDR3 runs 17 residues. Germline loops: CDR1 ENHRY, CDR2 SYGVKD. V shed 0 bases and J 6 bases; nucleotides not matched to a gene: 11. The CDR3 DNA reads TGTGCCATCAGTGAGTCTTTTGGGCTAGCGGGAGTTCCCGAGCAGTACTTC. It is translated as CAISESFGLAGVPEQYF.

The rearrangement links TRBV15 to TRBJ2-2, with 9 bases that match TRBD2. Germline V CDR1 and CDR2: LNHNV, YYDKDF (reference sequence). J lost 3 bases, V lost 1 base, and 15 bases had no gene match. There are 20 residues in the CDR3. In DNA form, the CDR3 reads TGTGCCACCAGCAGAGGCCCTAAGGGTAGCGGGAGTGGGGACACCGGGGAGCTGTTTTTT. Protein sequence: CATSRGPKGSGSGDTGELFF.

This chain connects TRBV7-9 to TRBJ2-1; D remains unclear. Germline loops: CDR1 SEHNR, CDR2 FQNEAQ (reference sequence). Trimming pared 3 bases from V and 0 bases from J, leaving 6 bases between. The length of the CDR3 is 14 residues. The chain's CDR3 is CASSFSSSYNEQFF. Here the CDR3 DNA reads TGTGCCAGCAGCTTCTCTAGCTCCTACAATGAGCAGTTCTTC. Supplemented by reference TRBV7-9 and TRBJ2-1, the full variable domain reads DTGVSQNPRHKITKRGQNVTFRCDPISEHNRLYWYRQTLGQGPEFLTYFQNEAQLEKSRLLSDRFSAERPKGSFSTLEIQRTEQGDSAMYLCASSFSSSYNEQFFGPGTRLTVL.

V usage is TRBV4-1 and J usage is TRBJ2-1; 7 positions agree with TRBD2. The CDR3 contains 16 residues. Germline CDR1 is MGHRA and CDR2 is YSYEKL. The trim removed 4 bases at V and 4 bases at J, leaving 10 bases unmatched. CDR3 sequence reads: CASSLPPGRGYNEQFF. As DNA, the CDR3 is TGCGCCAGCAGCCTCCCTCCGGGGCGGGGGTACAATGAGCAGTTCTTC.

The table lists this clone with a few counts. The chain uses TRBV4-3 and TRBJ2-7; TRBD2 is a possible D gene (5 bases). Germline CDR1 is LGHNA and CDR2 is YSLEER. The ends were cut back, 0 bases at V and 3 bases at J, with 12 bases in the middle. The length of the CDR3 is 15 residues. CDR3 DNA sequence: TGCGCCAGCAGCCAAGAAATCGGGATGTACTACGAGCAGTACTTC. Translated: CASSQEIGMYYEQYF.

This clone was detected only a few times. V and J are TRBV2 and TRBJ1-4; 7 positions agree with TRBD1. Germline assignment: CDR1 SNHLY and CDR2 FYNNEI. Trimming took 6 bases from V and 4 from J; bases not matched to a gene: 8. There are 15 residues in the CDR3. The CDR3: CASRAPGQFNEKLFF. CDR3 in DNA: TGTGCCAGCAGGGCCCCGGGACAGTTTAATGAAAAACTGTTTTTT.

The gene calls are TRBV5-1 and TRBJ1-2, with 8 bases fitting TRBD1. CDR1 and CDR2 from the germline V gene are SGHRS and YFSETQ. The CDR3 is made up of 16 amino acids. V was clipped by 0 bases and J by 4 bases; unmatched bases: 8. The CDR3 is CASSLVGTGAFYGYTF. The CDR3 DNA follows: TGCGCCAGCAGCTTGGTGGGGACAGGAGCCTTCTATGGCTACACCTTC.

This CDR3 is CASSVAGRTENTGELFF. The CDR3 DNA follows: TGTGCCAGCAGCGTAGCCGGCCGGACAGAGAACACCGGGGAGCTGTTTTTT. V is TRBV9 and J is TRBJ2-2, with a weak D call TRBD1 (6 bases). V lost 0 bases, J lost 1 base, and 13 bases lay in between. This CDR3 has 17 amino acids. Germline CDR1 is SGDLS and CDR2 is YYNGEE. Filled out from reference TRBV9 and TRBJ2-2, the complete variable domain reads DSGVTQTPKHLITATGQRVTLRCSPRSGDLSVYWYQQSLDQGLQFLIQYYNGEERAKGNILERFSAQQFPDLHSELNLSSLELGDSALYFCASSVAGRTENTGELFFGEGSRLTVL.

V usage is TRBV11-2 and J usage is TRBJ2-3; D not certain. CDR1 and CDR2 (germline): SGHAT, FQNNGV. The CDR3 runs 15 residues. Trimming stripped 2 bases from V and 4 bases from J, with 13 bases between. CDR3: CASSLPMRLPDTQYF. In DNA, the CDR3 is TGTGCCAGCAGCTTACCTATGCGCCTACCAGATACGCAGTATTTT.

The J gene is TRBJ2-7, the V gene TRBV6-1; TRBD1 might be the D (6 bases). This CDR3 region has 15 residues. Germline lookup yields CDR1 MNHNS and CDR2 SASEGT. V was trimmed by 6 bases and J by 3 bases, leaving 18 bases between them. Here the CDR3 DNA reads TGTGCCAGCAGCTCTGCAGGGGTCGGAATCTACGAGCAGTACTTC. Amino acids: CASSSAGVGIYEQYF.

This clone was seen once. The chain links TRBV19 to TRBJ2-1; 10 bases line up with TRBD2. After removal of 5 bases from V and 10 bases from J, the junction contained 5 bases not matched to a gene. The CDR3 contains 13 residues. Looked up from germline, CDR1 is LNHDA and CDR2 is SQIVND (reference sequence). The CDR3 loop is CASSPLAGGEQFF. The CDR3 DNA reads TGTGCCAGTAGTCCTTTAGCGGGGGGAGAGCAGTTCTTC.

The gene calls are TRBV6-1 and TRBJ2-7; 10 bases line up with TRBD2. This CDR3 is built from 15 residues. Looked up from germline, CDR1 is MNHNS and CDR2 is SASEGT. J lost 2 bases, V lost 8 bases, and 9 bases had no gene match. The CDR3 protein is CASGRVAGGTYEQYF. For the CDR3, the DNA is TGTGCCAGCGGTAGGGTAGCGGGAGGTACCTACGAGCAGTACTTC.

CDR3 nucleotides: TGTGCCAGCAGCTGGGGGACAGGGGCCCCTTCACCCCTCCACTTT. This encodes CASSWGTGAPSPLHF. The chain joins TRBV7-2 to TRBJ1-6; 10 nucleotides align to TRBD1. This CDR3 is 15 amino acids long. In germline, CDR1 is SGHTA, CDR2 FQGNSA. After removal of 4 bases from V and 9 bases from J, the junction contained 6 bases not matched to a gene.

This clone occurred a few times. The rearrangement joins TRBV9 to TRBJ1-2; TRBD1 matches at 9 bases. CDR1 is SGDLS and CDR2 is YYNGEE in the germline V gene. The V gene end was trimmed by 1 base and the J gene end by 2 bases; junction bases not matched to a gene: 9. The CDR3 contains 17 residues. In DNA, the CDR3 is TGTGCCAGCAGCGTATATGGGACAGGGACCCTCAACTATGGCTACACCTTC. Amino acids: CASSVYGTGTLNYGYTF.

The chain uses TRBV29-1 and TRBJ1-2, with D possibly matching TRBD1 (6 bases). Trimming pared 8 bases from V and 0 bases from J, leaving 13 bases between. In germline, CDR1 is SQVTM, CDR2 ANQGSEA. The CDR3 length is 13 residues. CDR3 bases: TGCAGCTCGGACAGCGGAGCTAACTATGGCTACACCTTC. Its protein is CSSDSGANYGYTF.

The chain has TRBV19 and TRBJ2-1; 7 bases map to TRBD2. J was trimmed by 5 bases and V by 2 bases; bases with no gene match: 0. This CDR3 is 13 amino acids long. CDR1 LNHDA and CDR2 SQIVND come from the germline V gene (reference sequence). The CDR3 spells CASSILADNEQFF. The CDR3 DNA reads as TGTGCCAGTAGTATACTAGCGGACAATGAGCAGTTCTTC.

The chain has TRBV2 and TRBJ2-7; 10 bases line up with TRBD1. Germline CDR1 SNHLY, CDR2 FYNNEI. The CDR3 has 12 amino acids. J gave up 6 bases and V 6 bases, and 2 bases lay outside the gene matches. The CDR3, as DNA: TGTGCCAGCAGGACAGGGGGCGGCGAGCAGTACTTC. Its protein product is CASRTGGGEQYF.

The chain employs TRBV29-1 and TRBJ2-2, with D uncertain. V lost 7 bases and J lost 4, with 19 bases in between. This CDR3 comprises 15 residues. Germline V CDR1 and CDR2: SQVTM, ANQGSEA. The CDR3 region is CSAKVRVSGTGELFF. The CDR3 coding sequence is TGCAGCGCAAAAGTCCGGGTTTCCGGCACCGGGGAGCTGTTTTTT.

The chain employs TRBV29-1 and TRBJ2-1, with 10 bases that match TRBD1. V dropped 7 bases and J dropped 2; count of bases not matched to a gene: 5. The CDR3 is 14 residues long. Germline values: CDR1 SQVTM, CDR2 ANQGSEA. CDR3 coding DNA: TGCAGCGGTAGAGGGACAGGGGCCTACAATGAGCAGTTCTTC. Translating it yields CSGRGTGAYNEQFF.

The chain has TRBV5-4 and TRBJ1-2; 8 bases are a match to TRBD1. The CDR3 length is 18 residues. The V and J ends lost 1 base and 7 bases, in that order; junction bases with no gene match: 18. CDR1 is SGHNT, CDR2 YYREEE, per germline (reference sequence). The CDR3 DNA sequence: TGTGCCAGCAGCTTGCCCAAAACCGCTGGACAGGGCGGGGGTGGCTACACCTTC. Encoded protein: CASSLPKTAGQGGGGYTF.

The chain couples TRBV7-3 to TRBJ2-1, with D maybe TRBD2 (6 bases). The CDR3 loop spans 15 amino acids. Per the germline V gene, CDR1 is SGHTA and CDR2 is FQGTGA. Deletions cut 1 base from V and 7 bases from J, with 14 bases between. In nucleotides, the CDR3 is TGTGCCAGCAGCTTAAACCCGGGCCTAGCGAATGAGCAGTTCTTC. This sequence encodes CASSLNPGLANEQFF.

The V call is TRBV2, the J call TRBJ1-1; no clear D. V was pared by 8 bases and J by 4 bases, with 17 bases between. This CDR3 region has 14 residues. Germline CDR1 reads SNHLY; CDR2 reads FYNNEI. The CDR3 DNA reads as TGTGCCAGCCTATTTGCGGTCCGAACCACTGAAGCTTTCTTT. Amino acid sequence: CASLFAVRTTEAFF.

V usage is TRBV11-2 and J usage is TRBJ2-2; maybe TRBD2 (6 bases). Germline CDR1 and CDR2: SGHAT and FQNNGV. This CDR3 comprises 16 residues. V gave up 5 bases and J gave up 4 bases, with 17 bases separating them. As DNA, the CDR3 is TGTGCCAGCAGCGGTCACTACGTCGGGAGCACCGGGGAGCTGTTTTTT. Protein product: CASSGHYVGSTGELFF.